This T cell receptor (beta chain) was sequenced during a study of response to subunit inactivated influenza vaccine. The study's findings and limits: It was suggested by the authors that few new T cells are recruited by each seasonal influenza vaccination.

One entry per CDR3 protein results from TCRdb running MiXCR on the RT-PCR reads. The sample includes about 700,000 distinct CDR3 sequences, less than 15% of them seen just once. Trimming stripped 3 bases from V and 0 bases from J, with 16 bases between. Germline V gene data show CDR1 as MDHEN and CDR2 as SYDVKM. CDR3 length equals 17 residues. Concerning this clonotype: Its antigen is unidentified.

This material consisted of PBMCs from blood, taken roughly 15 days before vaccination. V usage is TRBV28 and J usage is TRBJ2-3; D uncertain. This clonotype was obtained from a man aged 50 to 59 who received an inactivated influenza vaccine. CDR3 loop: CASSFPWGKRSTDTQYF. CDR3 nucleotide sequence: TGTGCCAGCAGTTTTCCTTGGGGAAAGAGGAGCACAGATACGCAGTATTTT.